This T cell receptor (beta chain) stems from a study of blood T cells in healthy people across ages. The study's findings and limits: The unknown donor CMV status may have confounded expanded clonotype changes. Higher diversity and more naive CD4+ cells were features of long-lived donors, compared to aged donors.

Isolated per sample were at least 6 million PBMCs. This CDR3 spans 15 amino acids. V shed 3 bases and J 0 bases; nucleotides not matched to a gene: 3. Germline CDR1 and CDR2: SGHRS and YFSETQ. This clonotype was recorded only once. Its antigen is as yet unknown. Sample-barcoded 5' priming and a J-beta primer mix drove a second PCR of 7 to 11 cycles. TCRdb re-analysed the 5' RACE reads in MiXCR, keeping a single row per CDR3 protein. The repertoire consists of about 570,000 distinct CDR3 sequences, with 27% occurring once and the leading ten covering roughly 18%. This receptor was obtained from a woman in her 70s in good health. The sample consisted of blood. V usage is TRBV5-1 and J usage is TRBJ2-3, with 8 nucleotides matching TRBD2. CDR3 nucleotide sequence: TGCGCCAGCAGCTCCATAGCGGGGAGCACAGATACGCAGTATTTT. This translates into CASSSIAGSTDTQYF.